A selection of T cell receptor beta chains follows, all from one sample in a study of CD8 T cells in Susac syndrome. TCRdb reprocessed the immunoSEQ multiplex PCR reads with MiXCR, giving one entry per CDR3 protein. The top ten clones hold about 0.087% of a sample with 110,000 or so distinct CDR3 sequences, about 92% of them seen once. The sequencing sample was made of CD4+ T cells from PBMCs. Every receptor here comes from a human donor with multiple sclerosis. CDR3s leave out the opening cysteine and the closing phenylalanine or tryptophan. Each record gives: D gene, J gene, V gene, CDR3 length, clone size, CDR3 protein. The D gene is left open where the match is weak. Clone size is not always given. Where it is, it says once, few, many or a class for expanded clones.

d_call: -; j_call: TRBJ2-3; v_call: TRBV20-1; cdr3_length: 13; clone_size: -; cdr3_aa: SASRRGASTDTQY
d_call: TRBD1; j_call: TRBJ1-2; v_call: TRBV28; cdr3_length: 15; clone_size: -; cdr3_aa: ASSSDPGQAANYGYT
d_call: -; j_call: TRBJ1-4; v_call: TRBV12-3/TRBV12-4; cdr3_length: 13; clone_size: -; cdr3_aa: ASRSIAATQGKLF
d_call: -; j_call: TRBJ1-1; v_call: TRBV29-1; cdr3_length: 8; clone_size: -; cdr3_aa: SVSSTEAF
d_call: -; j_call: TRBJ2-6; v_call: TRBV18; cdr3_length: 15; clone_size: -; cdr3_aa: ASSPQNVGSGANVLT
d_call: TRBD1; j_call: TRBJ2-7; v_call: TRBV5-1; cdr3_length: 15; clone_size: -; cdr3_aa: ASSWRGGQGSSYEQY
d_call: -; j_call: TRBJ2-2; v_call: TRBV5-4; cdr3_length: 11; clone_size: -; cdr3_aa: ASSVQNTGELF
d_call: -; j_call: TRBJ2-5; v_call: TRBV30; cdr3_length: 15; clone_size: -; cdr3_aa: AWSADRFGAWAETQY
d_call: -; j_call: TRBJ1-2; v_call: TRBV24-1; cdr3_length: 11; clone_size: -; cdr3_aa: ATSDGDSEGYT
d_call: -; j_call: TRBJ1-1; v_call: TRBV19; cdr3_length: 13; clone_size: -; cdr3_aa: ASSKIIGASAEAF
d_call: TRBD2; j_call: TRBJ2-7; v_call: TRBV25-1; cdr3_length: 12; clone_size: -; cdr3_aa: ASNLAGGQGEQY
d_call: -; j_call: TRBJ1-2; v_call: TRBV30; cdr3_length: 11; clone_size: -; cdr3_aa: AWSREAGSGYT
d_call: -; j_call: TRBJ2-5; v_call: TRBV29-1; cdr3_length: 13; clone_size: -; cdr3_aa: SVEIESTAHGTQY
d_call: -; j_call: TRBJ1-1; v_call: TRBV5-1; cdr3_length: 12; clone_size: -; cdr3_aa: ASSLEKWNTEAF
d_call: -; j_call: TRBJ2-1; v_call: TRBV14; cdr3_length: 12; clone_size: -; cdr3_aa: ASSQWGGDNEQF
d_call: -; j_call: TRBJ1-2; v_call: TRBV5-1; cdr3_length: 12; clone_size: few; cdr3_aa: ASSPTAVSYGYT
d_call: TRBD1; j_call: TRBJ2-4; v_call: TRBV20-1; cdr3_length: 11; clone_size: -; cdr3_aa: SAREDRGNIQY
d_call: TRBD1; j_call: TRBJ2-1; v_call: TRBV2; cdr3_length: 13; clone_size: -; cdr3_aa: ASRRPGQGDPEQF
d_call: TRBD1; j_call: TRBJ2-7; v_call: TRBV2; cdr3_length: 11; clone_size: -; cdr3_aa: ASHGQADYWQY
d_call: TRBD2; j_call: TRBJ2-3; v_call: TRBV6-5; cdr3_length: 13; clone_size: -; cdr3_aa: ASSYYLAGTDTQY
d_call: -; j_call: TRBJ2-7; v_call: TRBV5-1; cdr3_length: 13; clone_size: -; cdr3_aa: ASSLDPGSNYEQY
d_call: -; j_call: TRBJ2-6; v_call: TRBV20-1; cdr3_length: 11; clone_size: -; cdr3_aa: SARFPGANVLT
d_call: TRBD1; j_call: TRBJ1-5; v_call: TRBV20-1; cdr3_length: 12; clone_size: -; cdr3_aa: SAIPGGSNQPQH
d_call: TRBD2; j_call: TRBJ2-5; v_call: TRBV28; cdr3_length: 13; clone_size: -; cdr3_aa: ASSFGTTRSETQY
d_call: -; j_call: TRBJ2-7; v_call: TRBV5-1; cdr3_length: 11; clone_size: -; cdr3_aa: ASSNRVDYEQY
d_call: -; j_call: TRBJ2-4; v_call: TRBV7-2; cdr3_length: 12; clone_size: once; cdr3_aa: ASSRGVAKNIQY
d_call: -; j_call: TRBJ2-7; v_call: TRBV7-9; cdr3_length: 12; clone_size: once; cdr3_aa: ASSPFGSGNEQY
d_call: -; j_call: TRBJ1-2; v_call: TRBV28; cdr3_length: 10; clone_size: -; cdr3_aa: ASSSRVDGYT
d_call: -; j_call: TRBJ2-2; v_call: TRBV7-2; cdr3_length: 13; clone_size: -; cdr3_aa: ASSFATGASGELF
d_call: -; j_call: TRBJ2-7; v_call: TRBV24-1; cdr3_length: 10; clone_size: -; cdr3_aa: ATSDFRDEQY
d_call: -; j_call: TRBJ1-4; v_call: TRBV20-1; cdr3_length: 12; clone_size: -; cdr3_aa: SASGPTTNEKLF
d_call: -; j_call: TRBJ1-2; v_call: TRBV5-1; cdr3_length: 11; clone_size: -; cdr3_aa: ASSLVADYGYT
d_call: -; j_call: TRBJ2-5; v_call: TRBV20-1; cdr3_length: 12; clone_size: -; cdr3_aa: SAFFPRDAGTQY
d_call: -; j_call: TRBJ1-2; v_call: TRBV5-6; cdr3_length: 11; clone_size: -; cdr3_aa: ASSSSPTHGYT
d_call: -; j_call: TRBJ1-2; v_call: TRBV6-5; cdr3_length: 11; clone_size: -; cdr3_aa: ASSSGQPYGYT
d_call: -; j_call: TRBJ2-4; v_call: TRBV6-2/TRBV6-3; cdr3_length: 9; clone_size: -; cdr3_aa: ASSFLDIQY
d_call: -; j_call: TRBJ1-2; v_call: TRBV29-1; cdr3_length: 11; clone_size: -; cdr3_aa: SVTDFGSYGYT
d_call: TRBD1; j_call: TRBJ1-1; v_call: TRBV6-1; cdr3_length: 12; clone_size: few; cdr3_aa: ASSPRQGNTEAF
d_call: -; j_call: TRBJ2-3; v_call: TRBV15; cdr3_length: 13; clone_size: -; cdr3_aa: ATSRAIITGDTQY
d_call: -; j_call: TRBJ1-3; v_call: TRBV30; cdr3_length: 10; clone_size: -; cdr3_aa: AYISSGNTIY
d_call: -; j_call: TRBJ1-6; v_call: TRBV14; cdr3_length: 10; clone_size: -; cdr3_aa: ASSLSYSPLH
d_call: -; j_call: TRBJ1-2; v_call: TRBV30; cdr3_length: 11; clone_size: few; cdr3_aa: AWSMSSAPGYT